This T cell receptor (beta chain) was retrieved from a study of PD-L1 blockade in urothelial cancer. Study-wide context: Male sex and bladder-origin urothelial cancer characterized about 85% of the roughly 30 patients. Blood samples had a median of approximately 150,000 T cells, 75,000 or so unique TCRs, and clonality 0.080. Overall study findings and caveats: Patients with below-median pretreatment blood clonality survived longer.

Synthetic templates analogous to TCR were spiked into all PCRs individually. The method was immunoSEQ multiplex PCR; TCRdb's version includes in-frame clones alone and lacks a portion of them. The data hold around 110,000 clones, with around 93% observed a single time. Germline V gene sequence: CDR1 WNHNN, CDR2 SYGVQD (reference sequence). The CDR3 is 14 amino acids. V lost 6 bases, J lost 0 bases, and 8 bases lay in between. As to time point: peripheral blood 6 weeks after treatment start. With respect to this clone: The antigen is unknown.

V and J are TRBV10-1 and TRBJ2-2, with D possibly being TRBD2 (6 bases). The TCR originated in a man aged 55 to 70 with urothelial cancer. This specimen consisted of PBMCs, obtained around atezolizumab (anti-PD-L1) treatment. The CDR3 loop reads CASSRTTNTGELFF. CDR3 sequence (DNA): TGCGCCAGCAGCAGGACTACGAACACCGGGGAGCTGTTTTTT.